The source of this T cell receptor (beta chain) is a study of T cells in Graves' hyperthyroidism and ophthalmopathy. Amplification of TCR beta CDR3 regions was performed using RNA transcripts as template. In the first-round RT-PCR of the TCR CDR3, the HTBI primer set was used. TCRdb itself ran the multiplex PCR reads through MiXCR, one entry per CDR3 protein. The sample contains 150,000 to 200,000 distinct CDR3 sequences, over 15% of which appear only once. This clonotype was recorded many times. In germline, CDR1 is SGHAT, CDR2 FQNNGV. CDR3 length: 17 residues. V shed 5 bases, J shed 0 bases, and the junction held 11 bases outside the gene matches.

This chain joins TRBV11-2 and TRBJ2-5, with 8 bases fitting TRBD1. The sequencing input was blood. This TCR was sampled from a woman aged 45-65 years with Graves' hyperthyroidism. CDR3 coding DNA: TGTGCCAGCAGCCGGACGTACAGGGGGGCCTACCAAGAGACCCAGTACTTC. It is translated as CASSRTYRGAYQETQYF.